These 19 T cell receptor beta chains came from one sample sequenced in a study of cytomegalovirus exposure and HLA in healthy donors. The table came from immunoSEQ multiplex PCR; TCRdb's copy has only in-frame clones and leaves some out. The repertoire has more than 95,000 clones, 90% to 96% of them found once; the top ten carry about 1.8%. The material sequenced was PBMCs. Source of these receptors: a man aged 18 to 29 in good health and CMV-seronegative.

This chain joins TRBV5-1 and TRBJ2-7; 9 bases line up with TRBD1. The CDR3 consists of 16 residues. Germline V gene lookup returns CDR1 SGHRS and CDR2 YFSETQ. V trimming: 3 bases; J trimming: 3 bases; junction bases outside the gene matches: 10. CDR3: CASSYSGTGRLYEQYF. The CDR3 nucleotides read TGCGCCAGCAGCTACTCCGGGACAGGGAGGCTCTACGAGCAGTACTTC.

The J gene is TRBJ2-7, the V gene TRBV2; D is uncertain. CDR1 is SNHLY and CDR2 is FYNNEI in the germline V gene. Trimming took 3 bases from V and 0 from J, leaving 9 bases between them. The CDR3 loop spans 14 amino acids. The DNA of the CDR3 is TGTGCCAGCAGTGAGCCTAACAGCTCCTACGAGCAGTACTTC. This encodes CASSEPNSSYEQYF. Combining the CDR3 with reference TRBV2 and TRBJ2-7 gives the whole variable domain EPEVTQTPSHQVTQMGQEVILRCVPISNHLYFYWYRQILGQKVEFLVSFYNNEISEKSEIFDDQFSVERPDGSNFTLKIRSTKLEDSAMYFCASSEPNSSYEQYFGPGTRLTVT.

This clone has just one count. The genes are TRBV30 and TRBJ2-5, with 7 bases lining up with TRBD2. The CDR3 is 13 residues long. The trim removed 2 bases at V and 4 bases at J, leaving 4 bases unmatched. CDR1 and CDR2 from the germline V gene are GTSNPN and SVGIG (reference sequence). CDR3 sequence reads: CAWSLGGRETQYF. CDR3 nucleotide sequence: TGTGCCTGGAGTCTGGGCGGGAGAGAGACCCAGTACTTC.

Here the CDR3 DNA reads TGCGCCAGCAGCTTGGCTCGTAACACTGAAGCTTTCTTT. Translation: CASSLARNTEAFF. This chain joins TRBV5-1 and TRBJ1-1, with D unclear. V was cut by 0 bases and J by 2 bases, with 5 bases left in between. This CDR3 has 13 residues. The germline V gene encodes CDR1 SGHRS and CDR2 YFSETQ.

This chain connects TRBV7-9 to TRBJ1-2; 7 bases are a match to TRBD1. V lost 5 bases and J lost 4; bases outside the gene matches: 13. Germline CDR1 is SEHNR and CDR2 is FQNEAQ (reference sequence). The CDR3 spans 16 residues. CDR3 nucleotide sequence: TGTGCCAGCAGCCCCGGGACAGTGGTCCGGGCCTATGGCTACACCTTC. Its protein product is CASSPGTVVRAYGYTF.

V is TRBV5-1 and J is TRBJ2-2; 8 bases fit TRBD1. V trimming: 4 bases; J trimming: 6 bases; junction bases outside the gene matches: 8. There are 15 residues in the CDR3. In germline, CDR1 is SGHRS, CDR2 YFSETQ. Written as DNA, the CDR3 is TGCGCCAGCAGCGCCGGGACAGGTCGGTCCGGGGAGCTGTTTTTT. Its protein is CASSAGTGRSGELFF.

J is TRBJ2-3 and V is TRBV19; TRBD1 matches at 7 bases. This CDR3 has 13 amino acids. J lost 2 bases, V lost 11 bases, and 7 bases had no gene match. Germline values: CDR1 LNHDA, CDR2 SQIVND (reference sequence). CDR3 nucleotide sequence: TGTGCCGCCTCCGGGACAGTCACAGATACGCAGTATTTT. It translates to CAASGTVTDTQYF.

The rearrangement uses TRBV4-3 and TRBJ2-3, with TRBD2 matching 7 bases. The germline V gene has CDR1 LGHNA and CDR2 YSLEER. V lost 0 bases, J lost 5 bases, and 5 bases stayed unmatched. The CDR3 consists of 15 residues. The CDR3 sequence is CASSQDRLAGDTQYF. The CDR3 bases are TGCGCCAGCAGCCAAGATCGACTAGCTGGAGATACGCAGTATTTT.

The gene calls are TRBV4-1 and TRBJ2-1, with TRBD2 matching over 10 bases. Germline loops: CDR1 MGHRA, CDR2 YSYEKL. Trimming cost V 6 bases and J 8 bases; bases outside gene matches: 25. CDR3 length equals 20 residues. Written as DNA, the CDR3 is TGCGCCAGCAGAAACAAAAAGTCGGGCCGGACTAGCGGCCCCGATGATGAGCAGTTCTTC. Its protein is CASRNKKSGRTSGPDDEQFF.

This chain connects TRBV6-1 to TRBJ2-7, with 8 nucleotides matching TRBD2. The CDR3 covers 14 residues. Germline V gives CDR1 MNHNS, CDR2 SASEGT. V gave up 4 bases and J gave up 4 bases; unmatched junction bases: 6. CDR3 region: CASSATSGIYEQYF. CDR3 bases: TGTGCCAGCAGTGCAACTAGCGGTATTTACGAGCAGTACTTC.

J is TRBJ2-7 and V is TRBV29-1; D is possibly TRBD1 (5 bases). The V gene's germline CDR1 is SQVTM and CDR2 ANQGSEA. Trimming took 4 bases from V and 1 from J, leaving 8 bases between them. The CDR3 spans 12 residues. CDR3 nucleotides: TGCAGCGTTGTCGACAGTTCCTACGAGCAGTACTTC. Amino acids: CSVVDSSYEQYF.

The chain has TRBV4-1 and TRBJ2-3; the D gene is possibly TRBD2 (6 bases). In germline, CDR1 is MGHRA, CDR2 YSYEKL. The V end lost 2 bases, the J end lost 9 bases, and 12 bases lay between the germline ends. The CDR3 sequence is 13 residues long. In DNA form, the CDR3 reads TGCGCCAGCAGCCAATTGGGACTCCAGACGCAGTATTTT. Its protein product is CASSQLGLQTQYF.

The V call is TRBV7-2, the J call TRBJ1-2; 9 positions agree with TRBD1. CDR3 length: 15 amino acids. Looked up from germline, CDR1 is SGHTA and CDR2 is FQGNSA. After removal of 4 bases from V and 4 bases from J, the junction contained 7 bases not matched to a gene. CDR3 sequence: CASSYPLGQGYGYTF. DNA of the CDR3: TGTGCCAGCAGCTACCCTTTGGGACAGGGCTATGGCTACACCTTC.

The chain couples TRBV9 to TRBJ2-7, with TRBD1 as a possible D gene (5 bases). CDR1 is SGDLS, CDR2 YYNGEE, per germline. With 0 bases removed from V and 6 bases from J, the gap between germline ends came to 10 bases. CDR3 length equals 13 residues. CDR3 residues: CASSVDRFGEQYF. DNA for the CDR3: TGTGCCAGCAGCGTAGACAGGTTTGGCGAGCAGTACTTC. Looking up the rest from reference TRBV9 and TRBJ2-7 gives the full variable domain: DSGVTQTPKHLITATGQRVTLRCSPRSGDLSVYWYQQSLDQGLQFLIQYYNGEERAKGNILERFSAQQFPDLHSELNLSSLELGDSALYFCASSVDRFGEQYFGPGTRLTVT.

This clone showed up just once. The V and J genes are TRBV7-6 and TRBJ1-4; TRBD1 is a possible D gene (6 bases). Germline V gene lookup returns CDR1 SGHVS and CDR2 FNYEAQ. This CDR3 region has 13 residues. V lost 11 bases, J lost 2 bases, and 12 bases lay in between. The DNA for the CDR3 is TGTGCCTCTCGGACAGCCACTAATGAAAAACTGTTTTTT. Translating it yields CASRTATNEKLFF.

This sequence joins TRBV15 and TRBJ1-5; 9 bases fit TRBD1. V gave up 5 bases and J gave up 7 bases; unmatched junction bases: 9. This CDR3 has 15 residues. Germline lookup yields CDR1 LNHNV and CDR2 YYDKDF (reference sequence). CDR3: CATSEATGGLQPQHF. The CDR3 bases are TGTGCCACCAGCGAAGCCACAGGGGGCTTACAGCCCCAGCATTTT.

The chain uses TRBV9 and TRBJ1-2; 9 nucleotides line up with TRBD1. From germline, CDR1 is SGDLS and CDR2 YYNGEE. The CDR3 spans 16 residues. The V gene end was trimmed by 3 bases and the J gene end by 5 bases; junction bases not matched to a gene: 11. The DNA of the CDR3 is TGTGCCAGCAGCGGCGCCGGGACAGGGAGAGTTTATGGCTACACCTTC. It codes for CASSGAGTGRVYGYTF.

This chain connects TRBV7-9 to TRBJ1-2; D uncertain. Germline V gene sequence: CDR1 SEHNR, CDR2 FQNEAQ (reference sequence). V dropped 3 bases and J dropped 2 bases, with 16 bases sitting between them. The CDR3 spans 16 residues. The CDR3 is CASSFAVGENNYGYTF. CDR3 DNA sequence: TGTGCCAGCAGCTTTGCCGTTGGAGAAAACAACTATGGCTACACCTTC. The whole variable domain, filled in from reference TRBV7-9 and TRBJ1-2, reads DTGVSQNPRHKITKRGQNVTFRCDPISEHNRLYWYRQTLGQGPEFLTYFQNEAQLEKSRLLSDRFSAERPKGSFSTLEIQRTEQGDSAMYLCASSFAVGENNYGYTFGSGTRLTVV.

This rearrangement joins TRBV29-1 to TRBJ2-1; 11 bases agree with TRBD1. Germline CDR1 reads SQVTM; CDR2 reads ANQGSEA. The CDR3 is 15 amino acids. The V segment lost 3 bases and the J segment 5 bases; nucleotides outside the gene matches: 6. CDR3 sequence: CSVEPGTGGDNEQFF. CDR3 nucleotides: TGCAGCGTTGAGCCTGGGACAGGGGGTGACAATGAGCAGTTCTTC.